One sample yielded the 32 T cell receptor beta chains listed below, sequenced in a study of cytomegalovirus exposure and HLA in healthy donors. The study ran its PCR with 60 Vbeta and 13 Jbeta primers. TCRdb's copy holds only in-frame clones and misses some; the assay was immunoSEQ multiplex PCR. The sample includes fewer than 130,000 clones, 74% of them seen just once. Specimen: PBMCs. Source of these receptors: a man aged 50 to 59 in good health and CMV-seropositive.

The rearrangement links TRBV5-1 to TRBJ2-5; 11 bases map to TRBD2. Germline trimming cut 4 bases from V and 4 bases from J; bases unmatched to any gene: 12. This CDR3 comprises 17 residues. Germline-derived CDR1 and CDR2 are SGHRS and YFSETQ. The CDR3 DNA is TGCGCCAGCAGCCTCGGACTAGCGGGTACCATGAGAGAGACCCAGTACTTC. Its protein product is CASSLGLAGTMRETQYF.

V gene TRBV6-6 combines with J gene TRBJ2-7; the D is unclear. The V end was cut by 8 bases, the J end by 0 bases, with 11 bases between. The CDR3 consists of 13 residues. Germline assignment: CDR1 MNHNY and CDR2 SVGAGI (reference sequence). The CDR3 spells CASLRLGSYEQYF. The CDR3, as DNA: TGTGCCAGCCTTCGACTGGGCTCCTACGAGCAGTACTTC.

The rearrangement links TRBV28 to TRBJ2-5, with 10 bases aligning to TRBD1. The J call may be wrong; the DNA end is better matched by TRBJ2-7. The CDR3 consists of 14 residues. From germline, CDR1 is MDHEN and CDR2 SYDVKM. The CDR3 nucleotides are TGTGCCAGCAGTTTTTTGGGACAGGGGTACGAGCAGTACTTC. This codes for CASSFLGQGYEQYF.

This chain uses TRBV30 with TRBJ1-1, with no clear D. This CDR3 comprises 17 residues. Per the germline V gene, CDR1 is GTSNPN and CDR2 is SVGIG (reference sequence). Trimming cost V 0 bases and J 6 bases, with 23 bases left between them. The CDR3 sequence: CAWSVWGGLGLSPEAFF. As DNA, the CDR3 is TGTGCCTGGAGTGTATGGGGAGGGCTCGGTCTCAGCCCTGAAGCTTTCTTT.

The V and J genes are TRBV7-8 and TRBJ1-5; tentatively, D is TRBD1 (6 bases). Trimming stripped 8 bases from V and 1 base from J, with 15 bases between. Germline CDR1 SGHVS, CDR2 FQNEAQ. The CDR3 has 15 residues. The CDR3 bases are TGTGCCAGCCTTCAGGGGTCGAGGAGCAATCAGCCCCAGCATTTT. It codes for CASLQGSRSNQPQHF.

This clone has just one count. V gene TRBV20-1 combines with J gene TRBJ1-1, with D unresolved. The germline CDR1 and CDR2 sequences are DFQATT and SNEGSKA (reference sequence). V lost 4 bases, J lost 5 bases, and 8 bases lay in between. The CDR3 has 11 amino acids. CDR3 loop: CSATPGTEAFF. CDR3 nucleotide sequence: TGCAGTGCTACCCCGGGGACTGAAGCTTTCTTT.

The CDR3 DNA reads TGTGCCAGCAGCTTAGGTCCAGGGGGTGTATACGAGCAGTACTTC. The encoded protein is CASSLGPGGVYEQYF. The rearrangement links TRBV5-6 to TRBJ2-5; 7 nucleotides align to TRBD1. The J call may be incorrect, as the DNA end agrees better with TRBJ2-7. This CDR3 contains 15 residues. CDR1 is SGHDT, CDR2 YYEEEE, per germline.

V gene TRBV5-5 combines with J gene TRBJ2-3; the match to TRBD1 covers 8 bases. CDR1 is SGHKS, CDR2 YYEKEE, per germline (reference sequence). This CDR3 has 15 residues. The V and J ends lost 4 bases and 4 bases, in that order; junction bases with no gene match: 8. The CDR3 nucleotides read TGTGCCAGCAGCGTCCTACAGGGGGTGGCAGATACGCAGTATTTT. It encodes CASSVLQGVADTQYF.

The CDR3 region is CASSSGGTDTQYF. CDR3 DNA sequence: TGCGCCAGCAGCTCGGGGGGCACAGATACGCAGTATTTT. The chain is built from TRBV5-1 and TRBJ2-3, with D maybe TRBD2 (6 bases). This CDR3 has 13 amino acids. The germline V and J ends were trimmed by 3 bases and 1 base, with 6 bases remaining between them. The germline V gene encodes CDR1 SGHRS and CDR2 YFSETQ.

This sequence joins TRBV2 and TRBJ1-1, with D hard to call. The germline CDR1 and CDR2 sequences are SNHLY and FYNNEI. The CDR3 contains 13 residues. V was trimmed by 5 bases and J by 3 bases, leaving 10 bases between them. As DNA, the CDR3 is TGTGCCAGCAGTTCCGCGTTAGACACTGAAGCTTTCTTT. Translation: CASSSALDTEAFF.

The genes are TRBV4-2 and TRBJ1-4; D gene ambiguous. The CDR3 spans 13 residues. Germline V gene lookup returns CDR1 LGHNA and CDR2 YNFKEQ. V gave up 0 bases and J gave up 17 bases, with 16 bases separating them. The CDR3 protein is CASSQDYVYQPFF. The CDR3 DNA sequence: TGTGCCAGCAGCCAAGATTACGTCTATCAACCCTTTTTT.

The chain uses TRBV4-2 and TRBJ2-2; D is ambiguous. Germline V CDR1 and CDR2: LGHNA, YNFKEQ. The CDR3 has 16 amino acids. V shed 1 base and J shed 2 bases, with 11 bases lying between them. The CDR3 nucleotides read TGTGCCAGCAGCCAAGGGGCAGGCACAAACACCGGGGAGCTGTTTTTT. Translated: CASSQGAGTNTGELFF.

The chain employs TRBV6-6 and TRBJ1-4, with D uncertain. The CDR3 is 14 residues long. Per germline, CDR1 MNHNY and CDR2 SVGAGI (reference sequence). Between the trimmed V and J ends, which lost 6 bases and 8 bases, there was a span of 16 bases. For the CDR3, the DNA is TGTGCCAGCAGCGATCCGGGAACCCAGGAAAAACTGTTTTTT. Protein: CASSDPGTQEKLFF.

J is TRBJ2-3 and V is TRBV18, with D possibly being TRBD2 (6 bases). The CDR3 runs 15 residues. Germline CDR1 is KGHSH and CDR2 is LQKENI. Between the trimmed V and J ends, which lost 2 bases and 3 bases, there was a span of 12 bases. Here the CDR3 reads CASSPTREFTDTQYF. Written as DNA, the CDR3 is TGTGCCAGCTCACCAACCCGGGAGTTTACAGATACGCAGTATTTT.

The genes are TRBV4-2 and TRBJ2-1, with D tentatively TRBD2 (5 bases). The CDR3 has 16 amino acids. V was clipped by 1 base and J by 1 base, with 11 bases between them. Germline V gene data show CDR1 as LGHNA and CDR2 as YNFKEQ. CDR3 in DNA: TGTGCCAGCAGCCAAGGAAGCGGAACTTCCTACAATGAGCAGTTCTTC. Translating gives CASSQGSGTSYNEQFF.

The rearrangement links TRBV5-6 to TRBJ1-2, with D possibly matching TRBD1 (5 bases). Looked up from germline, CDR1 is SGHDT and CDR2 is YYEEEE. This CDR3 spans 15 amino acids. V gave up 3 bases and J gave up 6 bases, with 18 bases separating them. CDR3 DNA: TGTGCCAGCAGCTCGTTGGTCAGGGAAGGTGATGGCTACACCTTC. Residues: CASSSLVREGDGYTF.

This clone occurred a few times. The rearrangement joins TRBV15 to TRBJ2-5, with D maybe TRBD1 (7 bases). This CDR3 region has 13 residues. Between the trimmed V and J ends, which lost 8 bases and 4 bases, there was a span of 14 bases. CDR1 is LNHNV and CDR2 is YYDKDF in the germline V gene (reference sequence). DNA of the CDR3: TGTGCCACCGGACGACAGGGAGGAGAGACCCAGTACTTC. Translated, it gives CATGRQGGETQYF. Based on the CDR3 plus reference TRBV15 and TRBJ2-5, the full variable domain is DAMVIQNPRYQVTQFGKPVTLSCSQTLNHNVMYWYQQKSSQAPKLLFHYYDKDFNNEADTPDNFQSRRPNTSFCFLDIRSPGLGDTAMYLCATGRQGGETQYFGPGTRLLVL.

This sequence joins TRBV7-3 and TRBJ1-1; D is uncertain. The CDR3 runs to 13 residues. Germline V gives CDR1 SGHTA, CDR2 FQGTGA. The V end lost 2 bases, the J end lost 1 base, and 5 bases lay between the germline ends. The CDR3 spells CASSLQSNTEAFF. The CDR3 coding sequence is TGTGCCAGCAGCTTACAATCGAACACTGAAGCTTTCTTT.

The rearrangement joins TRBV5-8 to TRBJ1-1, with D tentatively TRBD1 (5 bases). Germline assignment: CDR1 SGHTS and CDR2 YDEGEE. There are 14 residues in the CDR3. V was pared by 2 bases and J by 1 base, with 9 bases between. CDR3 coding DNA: TGTGCCAGCAGCTTTTGGACAAAGAACACTGAAGCTTTCTTT. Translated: CASSFWTKNTEAFF.

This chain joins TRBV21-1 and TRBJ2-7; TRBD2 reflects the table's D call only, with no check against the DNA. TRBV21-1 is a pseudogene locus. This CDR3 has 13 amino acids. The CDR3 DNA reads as TGTGCCAGCAGCATATGCCGGGACTACGAGCAGTACTTC. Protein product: CASSICRDYEQYF.

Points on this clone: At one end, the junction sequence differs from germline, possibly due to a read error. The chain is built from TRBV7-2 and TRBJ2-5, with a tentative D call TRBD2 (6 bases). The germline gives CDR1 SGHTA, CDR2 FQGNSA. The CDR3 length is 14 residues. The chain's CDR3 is CASSFGTGEETQYF. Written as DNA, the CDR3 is TGTGCCAGCAGCTTCGGGACTGGAGAAGAAACCCAGTACTTC.

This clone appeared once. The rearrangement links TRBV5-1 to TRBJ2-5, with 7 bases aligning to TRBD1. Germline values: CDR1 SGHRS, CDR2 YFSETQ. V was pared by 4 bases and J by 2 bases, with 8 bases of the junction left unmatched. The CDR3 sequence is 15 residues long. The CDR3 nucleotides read TGCGCCAGCAGCCCCCAGGGACAGACACAAGAGACCCAGTACTTC. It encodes CASSPQGQTQETQYF.

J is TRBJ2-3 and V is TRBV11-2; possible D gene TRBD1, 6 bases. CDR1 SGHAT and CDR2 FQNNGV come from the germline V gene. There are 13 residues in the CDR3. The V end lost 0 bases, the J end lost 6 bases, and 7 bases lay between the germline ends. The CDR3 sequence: CASSLDQGDTQYF. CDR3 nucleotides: TGTGCCAGCAGCTTAGATCAGGGGGATACGCAGTATTTT.

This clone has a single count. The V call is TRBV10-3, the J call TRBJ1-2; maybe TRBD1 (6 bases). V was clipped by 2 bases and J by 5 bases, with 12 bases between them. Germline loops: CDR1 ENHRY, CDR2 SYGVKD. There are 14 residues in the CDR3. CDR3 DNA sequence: TGTGCCATCAGTGAGGCCACAGGGATGTATGGCTACACCTTC. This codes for CAISEATGMYGYTF.

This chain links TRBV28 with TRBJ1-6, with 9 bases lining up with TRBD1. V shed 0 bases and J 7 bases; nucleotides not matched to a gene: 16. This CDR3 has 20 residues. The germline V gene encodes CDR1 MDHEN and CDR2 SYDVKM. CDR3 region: CASSLWDHTSPDRGNSPLHF. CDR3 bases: TGTGCCAGCAGTTTATGGGATCACACTTCCCCTGACAGGGGGAATTCACCCCTCCACTTT.

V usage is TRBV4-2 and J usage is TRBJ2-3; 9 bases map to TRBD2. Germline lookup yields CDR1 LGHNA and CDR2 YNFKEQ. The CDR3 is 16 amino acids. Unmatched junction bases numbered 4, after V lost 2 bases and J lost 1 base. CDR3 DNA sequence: TGTGCCAGCAGCCAATCAGCGGGAGGACGCACAGATACGCAGTATTTT. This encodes CASSQSAGGRTDTQYF.

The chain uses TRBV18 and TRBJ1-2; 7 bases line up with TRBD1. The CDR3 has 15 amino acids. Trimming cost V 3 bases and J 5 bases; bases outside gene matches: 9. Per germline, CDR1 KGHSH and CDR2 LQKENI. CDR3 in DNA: TGTGCCAGCTCACCGGGACAGCTTAACAATTATGGCTACACCTTC. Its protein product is CASSPGQLNNYGYTF.

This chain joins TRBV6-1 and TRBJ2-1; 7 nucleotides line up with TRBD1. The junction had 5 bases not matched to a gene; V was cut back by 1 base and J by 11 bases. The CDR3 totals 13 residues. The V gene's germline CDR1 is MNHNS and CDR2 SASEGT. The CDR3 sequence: CASSEDRGGKQFF. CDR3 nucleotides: TGTGCCAGCAGTGAAGACAGGGGTGGGAAGCAGTTCTTC.

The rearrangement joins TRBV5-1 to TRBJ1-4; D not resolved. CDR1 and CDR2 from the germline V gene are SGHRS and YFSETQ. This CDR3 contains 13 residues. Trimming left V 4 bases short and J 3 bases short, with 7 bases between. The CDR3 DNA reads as TGCGCCAGCAGCCCCGGGGCTAATGAAAAACTGTTTTTT. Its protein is CASSPGANEKLFF.

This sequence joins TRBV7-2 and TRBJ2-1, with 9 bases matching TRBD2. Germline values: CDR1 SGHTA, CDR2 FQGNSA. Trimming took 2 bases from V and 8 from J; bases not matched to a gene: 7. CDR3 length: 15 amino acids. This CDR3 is CASSLTIGGGDEQFF. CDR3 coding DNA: TGTGCCAGCAGCTTAACGATCGGCGGGGGGGATGAGCAGTTCTTC. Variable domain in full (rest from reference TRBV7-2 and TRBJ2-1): GAGVSQSPSNKVTEKGKDVELRCDPISGHTALYWYRQSLGQGLEFLIYFQGNSAPDKSGLPSDRFSAERTGGSVSTLTIQRTQQEDSAVYLCASSLTIGGGDEQFFGPGTRLTVL.

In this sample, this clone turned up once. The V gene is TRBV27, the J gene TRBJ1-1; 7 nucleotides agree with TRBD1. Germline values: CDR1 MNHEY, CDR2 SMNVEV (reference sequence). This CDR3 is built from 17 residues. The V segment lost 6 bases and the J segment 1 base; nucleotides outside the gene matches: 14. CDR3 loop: CASSSFLNRDRNTEAFF. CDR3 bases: TGTGCCAGCAGCTCGTTCCTTAACCGGGACAGGAACACTGAAGCTTTCTTT.

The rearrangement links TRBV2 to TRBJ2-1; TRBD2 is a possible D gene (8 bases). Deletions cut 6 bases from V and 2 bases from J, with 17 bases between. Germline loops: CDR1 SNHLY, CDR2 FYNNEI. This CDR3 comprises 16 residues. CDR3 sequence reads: CASRQGGGGPYNEQFF. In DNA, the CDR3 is TGTGCCAGCAGGCAGGGGGGCGGGGGGCCCTACAATGAGCAGTTCTTC.